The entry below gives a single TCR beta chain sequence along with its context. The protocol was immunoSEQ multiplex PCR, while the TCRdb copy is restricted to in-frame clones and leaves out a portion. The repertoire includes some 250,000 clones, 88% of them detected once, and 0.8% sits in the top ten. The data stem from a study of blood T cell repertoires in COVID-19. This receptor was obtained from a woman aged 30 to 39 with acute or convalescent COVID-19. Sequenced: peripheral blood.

CDR3: CSASTPGSYNEQFF. The DNA for the CDR3 is TGCAGTGCTAGTACTCCCGGGAGTTACAATGAGCAGTTCTTC. This chain links TRBV20-1 with TRBJ2-1; a weak D match, TRBD2 (6 bases). Per germline, CDR1 DFQATT and CDR2 SNEGSKA (reference sequence). The CDR3 sequence is 14 residues long. Between the trimmed V and J ends, which lost 3 bases and 4 bases, there was a span of 13 bases.